These 2 T cell receptor beta chains were all obtained from the same sample, sequenced in a study of OX40 agonist ivuxolimab in advanced cancers. Using immunoSEQ multiplex PCR, the repertoire was profiled, and TCRdb retains in-frame clones only, with some absent. The top ten clones hold 10% to 15% of a sample with more than 50,000 clones, around 87% of them seen once. The sequencing used CD4+ or CD8+ T cells sorted from blood, collected in a trial of the OX40 agonist ivuxolimab. The source is an adult with an advanced solid tumor such as melanoma, head and neck, liver or kidney cancer.

The V and J genes are TRBV27 and TRBJ1-6, with D unclear. This CDR3 has 13 amino acids. Germline lookup yields CDR1 MNHEY and CDR2 SMNVEV (reference sequence). Trimming removed 6 bases from V and 7 bases from J, with 10 bases in between. This CDR3 is CASSGFGNSPLHF. The CDR3 nucleotides are TGTGCCAGCAGCGGTTTTGGAAATTCACCCCTCCACTTT.

This chain links TRBV11-3 with TRBJ1-4; D is undetermined. The V end lost 2 bases, the J end lost 8 bases, and 6 bases lay between the germline ends. The CDR3 length is 12 residues. CDR1 is SGHNT and CDR2 is YENEEA in the germline V gene. In DNA, the CDR3 is TGTGCCAGCAGCTTAAGTCGGGAAAAACTGTTTTTT. Translated: CASSLSREKLFF.